The entry below describes one T cell receptor beta chain. Relative to the germline gene, one junction end is altered; a read error may explain this. Unique molecular identifiers were incorporated into the prepared TCRbeta library. TCRdb ran MiXCR on the PCR reads and lists one entry per CDR3 protein. The repertoire includes around 530,000 distinct CDR3 sequences, approximately 32% of them detected once, and under 3% sits in the top ten. The data originate from a study of T-cell reconstitution after alpha-beta-depleted transplantation in children. Germline V gene lookup returns CDR1 KGHSH and CDR2 LQKENI. The CDR3 totals 15 residues.

This receptor was identified in a human donor who donated a stem cell graft to a child with aplastic anemia. The gene calls are TRBV18 and TRBJ1-1; TRBD1 agrees at 9 bases. The sample consisted of PBMCs from the stem cell graft donor, taken from the stem cell graft. Written as DNA, the CDR3 is TGTGCCAGCTCCGAACCTGACAGGGGGAGAACTGACGCTTTCTTT. Amino acids: CASSEPDRGRTDAFF. Filled out from reference TRBV18 and TRBJ1-1, the complete variable domain reads NAGVMQNPRHLVRRRGQEARLRCSPMKGHSHVYWYRQLPEEGLKFMVYLQKENIIDESGMPKERFSAEFPKEGPSILRIQQVVRGDSAAYFCASSEPDRGRTDAFFGQGTRLTVV.